A single TCR beta chain is shown here with its context. Its antigen is not known. The CDR3 totals 16 residues. In germline, CDR1 is LNHNV, CDR2 YYDKDF (reference sequence). With V trimmed by 4 bases and J by 4 bases, 9 bases remained unmatched. This record comes from a study of CD8 T cells in ankylosing spondylitis. The TCR beta libraries were generated through quantitative 5'-RACE incorporating molecular barcodes. MiXCR, run by TCRdb on the 5' RACE reads, gives a single entry per CDR3 protein. The repertoire has roughly 440,000 distinct CDR3 sequences, approximately 17% of them found once; the top ten carry just over 1%. Whole-study results and caveats: Matched synovial fluid from ankylosing spondylitis patients was reported to be enriched for disease-linked clones. Previous work reported some of these motif variants in the synovial fluid and blood of reactive arthritis. Seemingly distinctive of ankylosing spondylitis blood was a TCR beta motif formed by eight highly homologous variants. As for the disease-linked clones, they showed a CD8+ phenotype and occurred at relatively low frequencies in peripheral blood.

The material sequenced was blood, either unsorted or a sorted T cell fraction (not recorded which). The V gene is TRBV15, the J gene TRBJ2-5, with 10 bases identical to TRBD1. The TCR was taken from a male donor with ankylosing spondylitis. The CDR3 coding sequence is TGTGCCACCAGCAAACGCTCGACAGGGGGCCGAGAGACCCAGTACTTC. It codes for CATSKRSTGGRETQYF.